Detailed here is one T cell receptor (beta chain). The entry originates in a study of blood T cell repertoires in COVID-19. Study details: The origin of the acute and convalescent COVID-19 samples was the United States, Italy and Spain.

V dropped 3 bases and J dropped 1 base, with 7 bases sitting between them. CDR3 length: 13 amino acids. Germline CDR1 reads SGHNT; CDR2 reads YYREEE (reference sequence). Only in-frame clones appear in the TCRdb table, and some are missing; sequencing was by immunoSEQ multiplex PCR. The data show roughly 260,000 clones, roughly 82% seen once. The V gene is TRBV5-4, the J gene TRBJ2-5, with a tentative D call TRBD2 (6 bases). This clonotype was obtained from a woman older than 75 with active or convalescent COVID-19. The specimen was peripheral blood. This CDR3 reads CASSWDFQETQYF. For the CDR3, the DNA is TGTGCCAGCAGCTGGGACTTCCAAGAGACCCAGTACTTC.